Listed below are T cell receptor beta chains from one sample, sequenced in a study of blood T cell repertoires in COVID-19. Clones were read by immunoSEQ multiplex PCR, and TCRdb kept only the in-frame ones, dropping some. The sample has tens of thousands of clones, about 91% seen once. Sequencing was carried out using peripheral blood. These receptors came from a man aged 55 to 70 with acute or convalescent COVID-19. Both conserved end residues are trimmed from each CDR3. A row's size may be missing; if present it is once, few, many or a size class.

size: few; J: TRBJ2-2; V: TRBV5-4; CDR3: ASIPAPGYTGELF
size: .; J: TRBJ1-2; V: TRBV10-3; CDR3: AIRDRVGGYT
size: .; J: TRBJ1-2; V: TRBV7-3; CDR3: ASSQTGGRGGYT
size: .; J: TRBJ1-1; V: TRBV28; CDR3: ASSSQVGPNFAF
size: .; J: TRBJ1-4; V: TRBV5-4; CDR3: ASSLDSTTNEKLF
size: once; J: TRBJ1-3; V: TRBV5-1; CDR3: ASSASTGDGNTIY
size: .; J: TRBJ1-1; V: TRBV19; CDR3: ASNGPGANTEAF
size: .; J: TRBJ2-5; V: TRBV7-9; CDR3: ASSSRDRVQETQY
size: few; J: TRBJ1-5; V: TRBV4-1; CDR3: ASSQERDQPQH
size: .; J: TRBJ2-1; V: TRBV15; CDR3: ATSREQGANEQF
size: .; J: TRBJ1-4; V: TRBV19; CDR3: ASSGVWTEREKLF
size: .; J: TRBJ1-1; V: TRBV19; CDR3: ASSSLGQGTEAF
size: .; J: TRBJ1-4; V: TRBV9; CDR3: ASSVVGDGEKLF
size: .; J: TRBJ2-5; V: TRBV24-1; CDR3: ATSDRGGTSGSRETQY
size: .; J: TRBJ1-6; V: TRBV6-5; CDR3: ASSYSRQGPNPLH
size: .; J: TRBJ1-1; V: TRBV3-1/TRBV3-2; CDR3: ASSQRTPGTGSRAF
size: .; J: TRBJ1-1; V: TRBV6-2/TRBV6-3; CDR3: ASSPRRGRMNTEAF
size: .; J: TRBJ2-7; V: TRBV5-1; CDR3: ASSSLAGAHEQY
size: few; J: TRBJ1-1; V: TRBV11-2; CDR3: ASSPLGMRVSLNTEAF
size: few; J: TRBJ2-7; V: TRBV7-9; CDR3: ASSLALAGDREQY
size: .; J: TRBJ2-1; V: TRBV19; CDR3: ATGPLALSSYNEQF
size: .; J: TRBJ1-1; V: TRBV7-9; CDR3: ASTIRGTEAF
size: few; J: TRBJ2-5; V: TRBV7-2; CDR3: ASSPGGRPRETQY
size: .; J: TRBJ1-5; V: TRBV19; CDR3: ASSLRENQPQH
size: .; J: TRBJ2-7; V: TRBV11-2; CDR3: ASSLDMYEQY
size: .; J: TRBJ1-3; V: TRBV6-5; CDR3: ASLDRGGNTIY
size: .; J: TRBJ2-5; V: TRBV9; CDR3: ASSSGLAENQETQY
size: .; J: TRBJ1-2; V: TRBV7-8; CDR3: ASSKDRGRSYGYT
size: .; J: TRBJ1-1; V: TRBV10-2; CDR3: ASSEGRRGAF
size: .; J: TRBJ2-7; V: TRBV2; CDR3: ATGGGIWSEQY
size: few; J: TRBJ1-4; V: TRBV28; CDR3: ASSRFTTGLTNEKLF
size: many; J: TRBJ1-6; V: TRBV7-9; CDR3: ASSPGQSYNSPLH
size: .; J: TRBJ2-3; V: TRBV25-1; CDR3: ASRASGQY
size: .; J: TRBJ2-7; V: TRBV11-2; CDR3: ASSRTWTGRENPSYEQY
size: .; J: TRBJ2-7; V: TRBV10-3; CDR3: AISERGGAYEQY
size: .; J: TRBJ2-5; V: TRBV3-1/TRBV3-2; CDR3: ASSQGPSGQETQY
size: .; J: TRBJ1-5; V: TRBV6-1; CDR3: ASSEGLALLDQPQH
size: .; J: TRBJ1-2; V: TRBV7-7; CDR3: ASSLAGTGARDGYT
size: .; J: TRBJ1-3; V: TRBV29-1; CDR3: SVGDTLGPGNTIY
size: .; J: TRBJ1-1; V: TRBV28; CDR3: ASSSSRASLNTEAF
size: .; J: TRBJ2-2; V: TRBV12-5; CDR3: ASGSLPTGELF
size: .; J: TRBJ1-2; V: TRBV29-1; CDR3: SVTDRDNYGYT
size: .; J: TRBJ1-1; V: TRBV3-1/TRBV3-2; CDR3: ASKYADRVGTEAF
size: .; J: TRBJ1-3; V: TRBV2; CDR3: ASGGDRGAGNTIY
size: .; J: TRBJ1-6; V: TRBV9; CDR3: ASSVGRQGGSPLH